This TCR beta chain was identified in a study of T-cell memory formation after mild COVID-19. Overall study findings and caveats: Researchers report contracting CD4+ clones mostly in CM and EM, with CD8+ clones in EMRA.

Constant-segment primers and 5'RACE yielded cDNA libraries for TCR alpha and TCR beta, each carrying sample barcodes and UMIs. TCRdb fed the 5' RACE reads into MiXCR, producing one record per CDR3 protein. This table holds just over 400,000 distinct CDR3 sequences, about 22% found once. The CDR3 contains 16 residues. CDR1 is LGHNA and CDR2 is YNFKEQ in the germline V gene. Trimming removed 0 bases at V and 0 bases at J, with 9 bases between. This clonotype occurred a few times. The antigen is unknown. The sample comprised PBMCs or a T cell subset sorted from them (not recorded which). The rearrangement links TRBV4-2 to TRBJ1-3; D unclear. This receptor was obtained from an adult woman who had mild COVID-19 (a few samples of this study predate the infection). Cell type and time point are not known. The CDR3 protein is CASSQEEGNSGNTIYF. The CDR3 DNA sequence: TGTGCCAGCAGCCAAGAGGAGGGCAACTCTGGAAACACCATATATTTT.